Listed below are T cell receptor beta chains from one sample, sequenced in a study of control samples from healthy donors and cancer patients. The assay was immunoSEQ multiplex PCR, and TCRdb's table has in-frame clones only and misses some. Among about 100,000 clones, around 89% were seen once, and the ten largest hold about 7.8%. Sequencing was carried out using blood. These receptors all stem from a man aged 30-40 years in good health. CDR3s include the opening cysteine and the closing phenylalanine or tryptophan. The D gene is left open where the match is weak. Clone size is given for some rows only: seen once, a few or many times, or a class if the clone is expanded.

j_call v_call clone_size d_call cdr3_aa cdr3_nt
TRBJ1-5 TRBV7-8 - - CASSASEGYSNQPQHF TGTGCCAGCAGCGCAAGCGAAGGTTATAGCAATCAGCCCCAGCATTTT
TRBJ2-1 TRBV6-1 - TRBD1 CASSEPGTGSNEQFF TGTGCCAGCAGTGAACCCGGGACAGGTAGTAATGAGCAGTTCTTC
TRBJ1-1 TRBV6-5 - TRBD1 CASIPQGAGVAFF TGTGCCAGCATCCCACAGGGGGCTGGTGTAGCTTTCTTT
TRBJ2-4 TRBV29-1 - - CSEPSPGSAKNIQYF TGCAGCGAACCCTCCCCCGGTTCGGCCAAAAACATTCAGTACTTC
TRBJ2-5 TRBV7-9 - - CASSFVAGRGETQYF TGTGCCAGCAGCTTTGTCGCGGGCCGGGGGGAGACCCAGTACTTC
TRBJ1-4 TRBV6-6 - - CASSYPDRPILFF TGTGCCAGCAGTTACCCGGACAGACCAATACTGTTTTTT
TRBJ2-2 TRBV9 - TRBD1 CASSSDRLNTGELFF TGTGCCAGCAGCTCGGACAGGCTAAACACCGGGGAGCTGTTTTTT
TRBJ2-3 TRBV6-6 once - CASSLLPGTDTQYF TGTGCCAGCAGTTTACTCCCCGGGACAGATACGCAGTATTTT
TRBJ1-2 TRBV2 - - CASIPTSGFGSGYTF TGTGCCAGCATCCCCACGTCCGGGTTTGGTAGTGGCTACACCTTC
TRBJ1-1 TRBV6-5 once - CAIRGADTEAFF TGTGCCATCCGGGGGGCGGACACTGAAGCTTTCTTT
TRBJ1-1 TRBV30 - - CAWVLGTEAFF TGTGCCTGGGTTCTCGGAACTGAAGCTTTCTTT
TRBJ1-2 TRBV6-5 - TRBD1 CARAGTGGGGYTF TGTGCCAGGGCCGGGACAGGGGGGGGAGGCTACACCTTC
TRBJ2-1 TRBV7-9 - - CASSLGVASVYNEQFF TGTGCCAGCAGCTTAGGGGTTGCTAGCGTCTACAATGAGCAGTTCTTC
TRBJ1-6 TRBV18 - - CASSPQLYNSPLHF TGTGCCAGCTCGCCACAGCTTTATAATTCACCCCTCCACTTT
TRBJ2-6 TRBV11-2 - - CASSLDRTSGANVLTF TGTGCCAGCAGCTTAGATCGGACCTCTGGGGCCAACGTCCTGACTTTC
TRBJ2-1 TRBV25-1 once TRBD2 CASTKKGLALNEQFF TGTGCCAGCACTAAAAAGGGACTAGCGTTGAATGAGCAGTTCTTC
TRBJ2-5 TRBV2 - - CASSEAGASGGETQYF TGTGCCAGCAGCGAGGCAGGGGCTAGCGGAGGGGAGACCCAGTACTTC
TRBJ2-4 TRBV3-1/TRBV3-2 - TRBD2 CARSHGGGPKGDIQYF TGTGCCCGCAGCCACGGGGGGGGCCCCAAGGGGGACATTCAGTACTTC
TRBJ1-4 TRBV18 once - CASSLTHRERNEKLFF TGTGCCAGCTCACTTACTCACCGGGAGAGAAATGAAAAACTGTTTTTT
TRBJ1-6 TRBV28 - TRBD1 CASSDRGTGALVALHF TGTGCCAGCAGTGACCGAGGGACAGGGGCCCTAGTTGCCCTCCACTTT
TRBJ2-7 TRBV19 - TRBD2 CASSLSTSGNFYEQYF TGTGCCAGTAGCCTCTCTACTAGCGGTAATTTTTACGAGCAGTACTTC
TRBJ2-1 TRBV5-1 once - CASSLAPGSSYNEQFF TGCGCCAGCAGCTTGGCCCCGGGAAGCTCCTACAATGAGCAGTTCTTC
TRBJ2-1 TRBV7-8 - TRBD2 CASSSLLSRGREGSSYNEQFF TGTGCCAGCAGCTCCCTCCTGAGTAGGGGGCGGGAGGGGTCGTCCTACAATGAGCAGTTCTTC
TRBJ2-2 TRBV3-1/TRBV3-2 - - CASSPRTDRELFF TGTGCCAGCAGCCCTAGGACAGACAGGGAGCTGTTTTTT
TRBJ1-3 TRBV6-4 - - CASTPGSSGNTIYF TGTGCCAGCACGCCAGGGAGTTCTGGAAACACCATATATTTT
TRBJ2-5 TRBV10-2 - - CASRLLAGGETQYF TGCGCCAGCAGACTTTTGGCCGGCGGAGAGACCCAGTACTTC
TRBJ1-6 TRBV18 - TRBD1 CASSQTGVDSPLHF TGTGCCAGCTCACAGACAGGGGTTGATTCACCCCTCCACTTT
TRBJ1-1 TRBV25-1 - - CASSEKTGTSEAFF TGTGCCAGCAGTGAGAAAACAGGGACGAGCGAAGCTTTCTTT
TRBJ2-7 TRBV28 once TRBD1 CASSFTRGLSGEQYF TGTGCCAGCAGTTTCACCAGGGGGCTTTCTGGGGAGCAGTACTTC
TRBJ2-1 TRBV11-2 - TRBD2 CASSTRLARNEQFF TGTGCCAGCAGCACCCGACTAGCCCGGAATGAGCAGTTCTTC
TRBJ2-1 TRBV25-1 - - CASSEFEVLSSYNEQFF TGTGCCAGCAGTGAATTTGAGGTCCTGTCTTCCTACAATGAGCAGTTCTTC
TRBJ1-5 TRBV6-5 - - CASSYSITSIQPQHF TGTGCCAGCAGTTACTCGATTACCAGTATCCAGCCCCAGCATTTT
TRBJ1-1 TRBV30 - - CAWRIWGNTEAFF TGTGCCTGGAGGATTTGGGGAAACACTGAAGCTTTCTTT
TRBJ2-1 TRBV7-8 - TRBD1 CASSKGASSSYNEQFF TGTGCCAGCAGCAAGGGGGCTTCGAGCTCCTACAATGAGCAGTTCTTC
TRBJ1-2 TRBV5-1 - - CASSLGGIGYTF TGCGCCAGCAGCTTGGGGGGGATCGGCTACACCTTC
TRBJ2-2 TRBV6-2/TRBV6-3 - TRBD1 CASSRTLDRLNGELFF TGTGCCAGCAGCCGAACTTTGGACAGGCTTAACGGGGAGCTGTTTTTT
TRBJ2-3 TRBV5-5 - TRBD2 CASRTGLAAPEYF TGTGCCAGCCGGACGGGACTAGCGGCCCCTGAGTATTTT
TRBJ2-1 TRBV13 - TRBD1 CASSFRGQGGNEQFF TGTGCCAGCAGCTTTAGGGGACAGGGAGGGAATGAGCAGTTCTTC